One sample yielded the 20 T cell receptor beta chains listed below, sequenced in a study of blood T cell repertoires in COVID-19. The table came from immunoSEQ multiplex PCR; TCRdb's copy has only in-frame clones and leaves some out. The sample holds about 320,000 clones, over 85% seen once. Sequenced sample: PBMCs or T cells enriched from blood (not recorded which). The receptors come from a man in his sixties who had recovered from COVID-19.

This CDR3 reads CASTLDRGGNTIYF. The CDR3 DNA reads TGTGCCAGCACCTTGGACAGGGGGGGAAACACCATATATTTT. The chain joins TRBV7-2 to TRBJ1-3, with 10 bases fitting TRBD1. Germline CDR1 and CDR2: SGHTA and FQGNSA. With 7 bases clipped from V and 4 bases from J, the junction kept 4 bases outside the gene matches. This CDR3 region has 14 residues.

V is TRBV7-2 and J is TRBJ2-2, with D possibly being TRBD1 (5 bases). Trimming pared 5 bases from V and 5 bases from J, leaving 18 bases between. Germline-derived CDR1 and CDR2 are SGHTA and FQGNSA. This CDR3 contains 16 residues. For the CDR3, the DNA is TGTGCCAGCAGCGTACAGGTTTTTCGGTCTACCGGGGAGCTGTTTTTT. Its translation is CASSVQVFRSTGELFF. The full variable domain, rest sourced from reference TRBV7-2 and TRBJ2-2, is GAGVSQSPSNKVTEKGKDVELRCDPISGHTALYWYRQSLGQGLEFLIYFQGNSAPDKSGLPSDRFSAERTGGSVSTLTIQRTQQEDSAVYLCASSVQVFRSTGELFFGEGSRLTVL.

The rearrangement joins TRBV7-6 to TRBJ2-7; 9 nucleotides agree with TRBD2. V lost 4 bases, J lost 9 bases, and 16 bases stayed unmatched. Germline V CDR1 and CDR2: SGHVS, FNYEAQ. The length of the CDR3 is 16 residues. In DNA form, the CDR3 reads TGTGCCAGCAGCTCCACCCTTGCGGGAGGGCCCCGGGTGCAGTACTTC. The encoded protein is CASSSTLAGGPRVQYF.

J is TRBJ1-2 and V is TRBV11-2; possible D gene TRBD1, 6 bases. CDR3 size: 13 residues. CDR1 is SGHAT and CDR2 is FQNNGV in the germline V gene. Trimming cost V 5 bases and J 4 bases, with 11 bases left between them. The CDR3 DNA is TGTGCCAGCAGCCCAGGGGCCCGCTATGGCTACACCTTC. Translated, it gives CASSPGARYGYTF.

The count of this clone is one. The chain combines TRBV5-1 with TRBJ2-7, with 11 bases matching TRBD1. CDR1 SGHRS and CDR2 YFSETQ come from the germline V gene. The junction had 6 bases not matched to a gene; V was cut back by 0 bases and J by 4 bases. The CDR3 is 16 amino acids. The CDR3 nucleotides read TGCGCCAGCAGCTTGGGGGACCGGGACAGGGGGTACGAGCAGTACTTC. Translating gives CASSLGDRDRGYEQYF.

V and J are TRBV27 and TRBJ1-2; TRBD1 is a possible D gene (5 bases). The germline gives CDR1 MNHEY, CDR2 SMNVEV (reference sequence). V was pared by 6 bases and J by 1 base, with 15 bases between. This CDR3 contains 15 residues. The CDR3 bases are TGTGCCAGCAGACCTGACAGCCGCCGTAACTATGGCTACACCTTC. It specifies CASRPDSRRNYGYTF.

This clone was seen only a few times. The chain has TRBV25-1 and TRBJ1-2; possible D gene TRBD1, 5 bases. Germline assignment: CDR1 MGHDK and CDR2 SYGVNS. The germline V and J ends were trimmed by 4 bases and 4 bases, with 16 bases remaining between them. The CDR3 is made up of 15 amino acids. This CDR3 reads CASSGGGGGTYGYTF. The CDR3 bases are TGTGCCAGCAGTGGCGGTGGGGGAGGTACCTATGGCTACACCTTC.

This chain joins TRBV6-2 or TRBV6-3 and TRBJ2-5; no clear D gene. Germline loops: CDR1 MNHEY, CDR2 SVGEGT. V was trimmed by 0 bases and J by 4 bases, leaving 3 bases between them. The length of the CDR3 is 12 residues. CDR3 in DNA: TGTGCCAGCAGTTACTCCTTAGAGACCCAGTACTTC. Protein product: CASSYSLETQYF.

The V gene is TRBV24-1, the J gene TRBJ2-7, with a tentative D call TRBD1 (6 bases). In germline, CDR1 is KGHDR, CDR2 SFDVKD. Between the trimmed V and J ends, which lost 4 bases and 1 base, there was a span of 22 bases. This CDR3 is built from 18 residues. CDR3 protein: CATSDPPKNQGRSYEQYF. CDR3 sequence (DNA): TGTGCCACCAGTGACCCTCCGAAAAACCAGGGGCGATCCTACGAGCAGTACTTC.

J is TRBJ2-1 and V is TRBV20-1; TRBD2 matches 7 bases. The germline gives CDR1 DFQATT, CDR2 SNEGSKA (reference sequence). This CDR3 region has 15 residues. The junction had 5 bases not matched to a gene; V was cut back by 3 bases and J by 0 bases. The CDR3 protein is CSASNGGSSYNEQFF. Written as DNA, the CDR3 is TGCAGTGCTAGTAACGGCGGGAGCTCCTACAATGAGCAGTTCTTC.

The DNA for the CDR3 is TGTGCCATCAGATCGGGACAGGGGACAGATACGCAGTATTTT. Its translation: CAIRSGQGTDTQYF. The rearrangement links TRBV10-3 to TRBJ2-3; 10 nucleotides agree with TRBD1. Germline V gene lookup returns CDR1 ENHRY and CDR2 SYGVKD. CDR3 length equals 14 residues. The V segment lost 6 bases and the J segment 3 bases; nucleotides outside the gene matches: 3.

The chain has TRBV15 and TRBJ1-2, with 9 bases lining up with TRBD1. This CDR3 region has 14 residues. CDR1 and CDR2 (germline): LNHNV, YYDKDF (reference sequence). The V and J ends lost 5 bases and 6 bases, in that order; junction bases with no gene match: 7. The CDR3, as DNA: TGTGCCACCAGCGGCCTTGACAGGGGGGATGGCTACACCTTC. Its translation: CATSGLDRGDGYTF.

The chain recombines TRBV10-1 with TRBJ2-3, with TRBD1 matching 8 bases. This CDR3 has 15 residues. V gave up 2 bases and J gave up 0 bases; unmatched junction bases: 1. Germline lookup yields CDR1 WNHNN and CDR2 SYGVQD (reference sequence). This CDR3 reads CASSETGGSTDTQYF. The CDR3 DNA reads TGCGCCAGCAGTGAGACAGGGGGTAGCACAGATACGCAGTATTTT.

This chain links TRBV19 with TRBJ1-3, with D unresolved. The germline V gene has CDR1 LNHDA and CDR2 SQIVND (reference sequence). CDR3 size: 18 residues. Between the trimmed V and J ends, which lost 2 bases and 0 bases, there was a span of 17 bases. The CDR3 loop is CASSIYSSRSFSGNTIYF. In DNA, the CDR3 is TGTGCCAGTAGTATATATTCGTCGCGCTCCTTCTCTGGAAACACCATATATTTT. Supplemented by reference TRBV19 and TRBJ1-3, the full variable domain reads DGGITQSPKYLFRKEGQNVTLSCEQNLNHDAMYWYRQDPGQGLRLIYYSQIVNDFQKGDIAEGYSVSREKKESFPLTVTSAQKNPTAFYLCASSIYSSRSFSGNTIYFGEGSWLTVV.

This rearrangement joins TRBV7-2 to TRBJ1-5; D perhaps matches TRBD1 (6 bases). CDR3 size: 13 residues. Trimming cost V 3 bases and J 7 bases, with 10 bases left between them. The germline V gene has CDR1 SGHTA and CDR2 FQGNSA. The CDR3 DNA is TGTGCCAGCAGCTTGGGGGCCCAACAGCCCCAGCATTTT. Its protein is CASSLGAQQPQHF.

A single count supports this clone. The chain carries TRBV4-2 and TRBJ2-7; possibly TRBD2 for D (5 bases). The CDR3 is 16 residues long. Germline-derived CDR1 and CDR2 are LGHNA and YNFKEQ. The V and J ends lost 1 base and 0 bases respectively, with 13 bases between them. CDR3 in DNA: TGTGCCAGCAGCCAAGCTGGAGCGGCTAGCTCCTACGAGCAGTACTTC. Its protein product is CASSQAGAASSYEQYF.

Here the CDR3 reads CAGGTETYRDTEAFF. The CDR3, as DNA: TGTGCCGGTGGGACAGAAACCTATCGAGACACTGAAGCTTTCTTT. The V call is TRBV6-5, the J call TRBJ1-1, with 7 bases matching TRBD1. The CDR3 totals 15 residues. V shed 11 bases, J shed 3 bases, and the junction held 15 bases outside the gene matches. Germline-derived CDR1 and CDR2 are MNHEY and SVGAGI.

The J gene is TRBJ1-2, the V gene TRBV5-4, with D tentatively TRBD1 (6 bases). From germline, CDR1 is SGHNT and CDR2 YYREEE (reference sequence). This CDR3 region has 14 residues. Trimming removed 5 bases from V and 0 bases from J, with 11 bases in between. In DNA form, the CDR3 reads TGTGCCAGCAGTACAGGGTTCGCTAACTATGGCTACACCTTC. Amino acids: CASSTGFANYGYTF. The whole variable domain, filled in from reference TRBV5-4 and TRBJ1-2, reads ETGVTQSPTHLIKTRGQQVTLRCSSQSGHNTVSWYQQALGQGPQFIFQYYREEENGRGNFPPRFSGLQFPNYSSELNVNALELDDSALYLCASSTGFANYGYTFGSGTRLTVV.

The chain recombines TRBV7-8 with TRBJ1-4; D gene ambiguous. The CDR3 spans 13 residues. Germline V gene data show CDR1 as SGHVS and CDR2 as FQNEAQ. Trimming pared 0 bases from V and 7 bases from J, leaving 6 bases between. The CDR3 bases are TGTGCCAGCAGCTTAGCACACAGTGAAAAACTGTTTTTT. Its translation is CASSLAHSEKLFF.

The CDR3 DNA reads as TGCAGCGTTGAAAAAGACAGGGCGAGGGCGGGGCAGTTCTTC. The encoded protein is CSVEKDRARAGQFF. The chain joins TRBV29-1 to TRBJ2-1; TRBD1 matches 7 bases. CDR1 is SQVTM, CDR2 ANQGSEA, per germline. V lost 2 bases, J lost 12 bases, and 13 bases stayed unmatched. This CDR3 contains 14 residues.